The next 31 T cell receptor beta chains were all read from a single sample in a study of T cell repertoires in cytomegalovirus infection. MiXCR, run by TCRdb on the reads, gives a single entry per CDR3 protein. The data hold 150,000 or so distinct CDR3 sequences, with around a quarter observed a single time. Sequencing input: PBMCs. Receptors originate from a human donor in good health (CMV status not recorded). Some clones in this sample may be carry-over from other donors' samples.

This clonotype was seen ten or more times. The chain is built from TRBV7-2 and TRBJ2-3; D is ambiguous. Germline assignment: CDR1 SGHTA and CDR2 FQGNSA. The CDR3 runs 13 residues. The V end was cut by 0 bases, the J end by 3 bases, with 4 bases between. The CDR3 nucleotides are TGTGCCAGCAGCTTAGCTATGACAGATACGCAGTATTTT. Translation: CASSLAMTDTQYF.

The V and J genes are TRBV23-1 and TRBJ1-6; TRBD1 is a possible D gene (5 bases). TRBV23-1 is assigned to the ORF class and has an uncertain function. V was trimmed by 6 bases and J by 8 bases, leaving 20 bases between them. CDR3 length: 16 residues. The CDR3 sequence is CASSSRPGTGDSPLHF. The CDR3 DNA reads as TGCGCCAGCAGCTCTAGACCCGGGACCGGCGATTCACCCCTCCACTTT.

The V call is TRBV2, the J call TRBJ1-1; 10 bases line up with TRBD1. This CDR3 comprises 16 residues. After removal of 4 bases from V and 3 bases from J, the junction contained 8 bases not matched to a gene. Per germline, CDR1 SNHLY and CDR2 FYNNEI. The CDR3 DNA reads TGTGCCAGCAGTGCCCCGGGACAGGGGATCGACACTGAAGCTTTCTTT. As protein: CASSAPGQGIDTEAFF.

The chain combines TRBV6-2 or TRBV6-3 with TRBJ2-2; 9 bases line up with TRBD1. With 4 bases clipped from V and 0 bases from J, the junction kept 9 bases outside the gene matches. The CDR3 extends over 18 amino acids. Germline loops: CDR1 MNHEY, CDR2 SVGEGT. This CDR3 reads CASSWTGALRANTGELFF. CDR3 coding DNA: TGTGCCAGCAGTTGGACAGGGGCCCTACGAGCGAACACCGGGGAGCTGTTTTTT.

This clonotype was counted ten times or more. This chain uses TRBV4-1 with TRBJ1-4, with a tentative D call TRBD1 (5 bases). This CDR3 has 15 residues. V dropped 1 base and J dropped 6 bases, with 12 bases sitting between them. Looked up from germline, CDR1 is MGHRA and CDR2 is YSYEKL. The CDR3 nucleotides are TGCGCCAGCAGCCAAGGCTGGGGGAAGCATGAAAAACTGTTTTTT. This translates into CASSQGWGKHEKLFF.

The chain joins TRBV7-9 to TRBJ2-7, with 7 positions matching TRBD1. Losses at the gene ends were 1 base for V and 5 bases for J; bases not matched to a gene: 5. Germline CDR1 reads SEHNR; CDR2 reads FQNEAQ (reference sequence). The CDR3 spans 14 residues. CDR3 loop: CASSLVGGLDEQYF. Written as DNA, the CDR3 is TGTGCCAGCAGCTTAGTAGGGGGCTTGGACGAGCAGTACTTC.

The chain combines TRBV6-1 with TRBJ2-3, with D possibly being TRBD1 or TRBD2 (5 bases each). V lost 8 bases, J lost 1 base, and 16 bases lay in between. This CDR3 is built from 15 residues. Germline V gene data show CDR1 as MNHNS and CDR2 as SASEGT. The CDR3 loop reads CASWPQLGRTDTQYF. Written as DNA, the CDR3 is TGTGCCAGCTGGCCACAATTGGGACGCACAGATACGCAGTATTTT.

There are a few counts of this clonotype. J is TRBJ1-3 and V is TRBV25-1; D not resolved. The CDR3 runs 14 residues. Per germline, CDR1 MGHDK and CDR2 SYGVNS. V was cut by 3 bases and J by 2 bases, with 8 bases left in between. Here the CDR3 DNA reads TGTGCCAGCAGTGACCAAACGGCTGGAAACACCATATATTTT. Its translation: CASSDQTAGNTIYF. The full variable domain, in which reference TRBV25-1 and TRBJ1-3 provide the parts outside the CDR3, is EADIYQTPRYLVIGTGKKITLECSQTMGHDKMYWYQQDPGMELHLIHYSYGVNSTEKGDLSSESTVSRIRTEHFPLTLESARPSHTSQYLCASSDQTAGNTIYFGEGSWLTVV.

The J gene is TRBJ2-2, the V gene TRBV9, with 10 bases matching TRBD2. V lost 2 bases, J lost 3 bases, and 10 bases stayed unmatched. CDR1 and CDR2 from the germline V gene are SGDLS and YYNGEE. The CDR3 has 18 residues. The CDR3 DNA reads TGTGCCAGCAGCGTTGAAGCGGGGGGGCCTTGGGACACCGGGGAGCTGTTTTTT. It yields the protein CASSVEAGGPWDTGELFF.

This clonotype showed up just once. The chain links TRBV20-1 to TRBJ2-3, with 15 bases aligning to TRBD2. The CDR3 spans 17 residues. Germline loops: CDR1 DFQATT, CDR2 SNEGSKA (reference sequence). V lost 3 bases to trimming and J lost 5 bases; unmatched junction nucleotides: 9. The CDR3 DNA reads as TGCAGTGCTAGGCACCCGGGACTAGCGGGAGGCGGAGATACGCAGTATTTT. Protein: CSARHPGLAGGGDTQYF.

The rearrangement uses TRBV28 and TRBJ2-1; D gene ambiguous. The germline V gene encodes CDR1 MDHEN and CDR2 SYDVKM. This CDR3 region has 14 residues. The germline V and J ends were trimmed by 1 base and 13 bases, with 17 bases remaining between them. The DNA of the CDR3 is TGTGCCAGCAGTTTATTGTCCAGGCATGGTGATCAGTTCTTC. Encoded protein: CASSLLSRHGDQFF.

This clonotype was recorded many times. CDR3 DNA: TGTGCCAGCAGCGACAGGGTTAATTCACCCCTCCACTTT. It specifies CASSDRVNSPLHF. V is TRBV7-8 and J is TRBJ1-6; 7 bases align to TRBD1. V shed 5 bases and J 6 bases; nucleotides not matched to a gene: 1. Germline CDR1 SGHVS, CDR2 FQNEAQ. The length of the CDR3 is 13 residues.

There are many counts of this clonotype. The chain combines TRBV14 with TRBJ1-5; D might be TRBD1 (6 bases). CDR3 size: 19 residues. Trimming stripped 0 bases from V and 0 bases from J, with 18 bases between. Germline lookup yields CDR1 SGHDN and CDR2 FVKESK. Written as DNA, the CDR3 is TGTGCCAGCAGCCAAGATGACAGGTTACCCCCCCTTAGCAATCAGCCCCAGCATTTT. This codes for CASSQDDRLPPLSNQPQHF. Full variable domain (outside the CDR3, taken from reference TRBV14 and TRBJ1-5): EAGVTQFPSHSVIEKGQTVTLRCDPISGHDNLYWYRRVMGKEIKFLLHFVKESKQDESGMPNNRFLAERTGGTYSTLKVQPAELEDSGVYFCASSQDDRLPPLSNQPQHFGDGTRLSIL.

The table lists this clonotype with a few counts. The chain uses TRBV19 and TRBJ1-5, with 10 bases that match TRBD1. With 5 bases clipped from V and 6 bases from J, the junction kept 7 bases outside the gene matches. CDR3 size: 15 residues. Germline CDR1 LNHDA, CDR2 SQIVND (reference sequence). CDR3 loop: CASSPRQGAGQPQHF. CDR3 bases: TGTGCCAGTAGTCCTCGACAGGGGGCGGGTCAGCCCCAGCATTTT.

The chain combines TRBV19 with TRBJ1-5, with D possibly TRBD1 on 6 matching bases. Germline V gene lookup returns CDR1 LNHDA and CDR2 SQIVND (reference sequence). The CDR3 is 15 residues long. The V end lost 10 bases, the J end lost 0 bases, and 16 bases lay between the germline ends. CDR3 in amino acids: CAIQRTVGSNQPQHF. The CDR3 DNA follows: TGTGCCATCCAACGGACAGTGGGTAGCAATCAGCCCCAGCATTTT.

The chain recombines TRBV5-4 with TRBJ2-7; 10 nucleotides align to TRBD2. J was trimmed by 7 bases and V by 4 bases; bases with no gene match: 11. In germline, CDR1 is SGHNT, CDR2 YYREEE (reference sequence). The CDR3 sequence is 15 residues long. For the CDR3, the DNA is TGTGCCAGCAGCAGCCGGGTAGCGGGAGGCGCGGAGCAGTACTTC. This gives the protein CASSSRVAGGAEQYF.

This clonotype was counted a few times. The gene calls are TRBV15 and TRBJ2-1; no firm D call. CDR1 and CDR2 (germline): LNHNV, YYDKDF (reference sequence). The CDR3 contains 13 residues. V lost 2 bases and J 8 bases, leaving 10 bases between the germline ends. As DNA, the CDR3 is TGTGCCACCAGCAGAATCGGGCAGTATGAGCAGTTCTTC. Translation gives CATSRIGQYEQFF.

The chain links TRBV7-8 to TRBJ2-1; the D gene is possibly TRBD1 (6 bases). Germline V gene sequence: CDR1 SGHVS, CDR2 FQNEAQ. This CDR3 contains 15 residues. Deletions cut 4 bases from V and 2 bases from J, with 12 bases between. The DNA of the CDR3 is TGTGCCAGCAGCTCCGGACAGCTAACCTACAATGAGCAGTTCTTC. Encoded protein: CASSSGQLTYNEQFF. The full variable domain, rest sourced from reference TRBV7-8 and TRBJ2-1, is GAGVSQSPRYKVAKRGQDVALRCDPISGHVSLFWYQQALGQGPEFLTYFQNEAQLDKSGLPSDRFFAERPEGSVSTLKIQRTQQEDSAVYLCASSSGQLTYNEQFFGPGTRLTVL.

A few counts support this clonotype. The genes are TRBV7-8 and TRBJ1-5; D uncertain. This CDR3 contains 15 residues. Germline lookup yields CDR1 SGHVS and CDR2 FQNEAQ. V shed 7 bases and J shed 2 bases, with 15 bases lying between them. The DNA of the CDR3 is TGTGCCAGCACCCCAGCGGGTCGAGGCAATCAGCCCCAGCATTTT. This gives the protein CASTPAGRGNQPQHF.

On this clonotype itself: This clone may be a read error of a much larger clone one base away. The chain couples TRBV7-2 to TRBJ2-3, with 8 nucleotides matching TRBD2. The germline V gene has CDR1 SGHTA and CDR2 FQGNSA. The CDR3 has 18 residues. The CDR3 DNA reads as TGTGCCAGCAGCTTCGAGAAGGGGAGCGGGGGTAGTAGAGATATGCAGTATTTT. This encodes CASSFEKGSGGSRDMQYF.

Only a few counts were recorded for this clonotype. In DNA form, the CDR3 reads TGTGCCAGCAGCTTGGGACAGCCCACCGGGGAGCTGTTTTTT. It translates to CASSLGQPTGELFF. V gene TRBV7-2 combines with J gene TRBJ2-2, with 7 bases that match TRBD1. The CDR3 extends over 14 amino acids. Looked up from germline, CDR1 is SGHTA and CDR2 is FQGNSA. V trimming: 3 bases; J trimming: 4 bases; junction bases outside the gene matches: 2.

The chain joins TRBV28 to TRBJ2-3, with D perhaps matching TRBD2 (5 bases). Germline loops: CDR1 MDHEN, CDR2 SYDVKM. There are 15 residues in the CDR3. Trimming removed 7 bases at V and 3 bases at J, with 17 bases between. CDR3 sequence: CASTEAPLFTDTQYF. The CDR3, as DNA: TGTGCCAGCACGGAGGCCCCTTTATTTACAGATACGCAGTATTTT.

V is TRBV4-2 and J is TRBJ1-2; D not resolved. Trimming took off 0 bases at V and 2 bases at J, with 10 bases between the two ends. The CDR3 contains 15 residues. Germline V gene lookup returns CDR1 LGHNA and CDR2 YNFKEQ. The CDR3, as DNA: TGTGCCAGCAGCCAAGATTTTCTGGGGAACTATGGCTACACCTTC. Amino acid sequence: CASSQDFLGNYGYTF.

The chain has TRBV28 and TRBJ1-2; 7 positions agree with TRBD1. In germline, CDR1 is MDHEN, CDR2 SYDVKM. Trimming removed 2 bases from V and 4 bases from J; junction bases left unmatched: 1. CDR3 length: 13 amino acids. CDR3 bases: TGTGCCAGCAGTTTAGGGACAGCCTATGGCTACACCTTC. It encodes CASSLGTAYGYTF.

V and J are TRBV11-2 and TRBJ2-6, with D tentatively TRBD1 (6 bases). Germline lookup yields CDR1 SGHAT and CDR2 FQNNGV. V lost 1 base to trimming and J lost 2 bases, with 12 bases between them. This CDR3 is 17 amino acids long. The CDR3 here is CASSLGPSGAGANVLTF. As DNA, the CDR3 is TGTGCCAGCAGCTTAGGCCCCTCAGGGGCTGGGGCCAACGTCCTGACTTTC.

This clonotype was recorded many times. This rearrangement joins TRBV4-1 to TRBJ1-3, with 10 bases fitting TRBD1. CDR1 and CDR2 from the germline V gene are MGHRA and YSYEKL. The CDR3 consists of 18 residues. Trimming cost V 2 bases and J 0 bases; bases outside gene matches: 7. CDR3 residues: CASSQIMGQGSSGNTIYF. The CDR3 DNA sequence: TGCGCCAGCAGCCAAATAATGGGACAGGGGAGCTCTGGAAACACCATATATTTT.

The chain is built from TRBV28 and TRBJ1-5; D gene unclear. The CDR3 runs 11 residues. CDR1 and CDR2 (germline): MDHEN, SYDVKM. Trimming left V 5 bases short and J 7 bases short, with 6 bases between. The CDR3 DNA reads TGTGCCAGCAGTGCGAAACAGCCCCAGCATTTT. Its protein is CASSAKQPQHF. The full variable domain, rest sourced from reference TRBV28 and TRBJ1-5, is DVKVTQSSRYLVKRTGEKVFLECVQDMDHENMFWYRQDPGLGLRLIYFSYDVKMKEKGDIPEGYSVSREKKERFSLILESASTNQTSMYLCASSAKQPQHFGDGTRLSIL.

The table lists this clonotype with many counts. The chain couples TRBV7-3 to TRBJ2-6; TRBD1 matches 12 bases. This CDR3 has 17 amino acids. Germline CDR1 and CDR2: SGHTA and FQGTGA. V gave up 5 bases and J gave up 3 bases; unmatched junction bases: 5. The CDR3 reads CASSPGQGARGANVLTF. Written as DNA, the CDR3 is TGTGCCAGCAGCCCGGGACAGGGGGCGCGTGGGGCCAACGTCCTGACTTTC.

The chain is built from TRBV5-1 and TRBJ2-3; possibly TRBD1 for D (5 bases). The V gene's germline CDR1 is SGHRS and CDR2 YFSETQ. Trimming removed 0 bases from V and 7 bases from J, with 15 bases in between. This CDR3 contains 15 residues. The CDR3 DNA sequence: TGCGCCAGCAGCTTGGGGGCAGGGAACTCAAATACGCAGTATTTT. Protein: CASSLGAGNSNTQYF.

The V gene is TRBV20-1, the J gene TRBJ2-7; possibly TRBD2 for D (6 bases). Germline CDR1 DFQATT, CDR2 SNEGSKA (reference sequence). The ends were cut back, 5 bases at V and 2 bases at J, with 22 bases in the middle. There are 16 residues in the CDR3. The CDR3 nucleotides are TGCAGTGCTCCTAACCGTCTAGCGCGAGGTGCCTACGAGCAGTACTTC. Encoded protein: CSAPNRLARGAYEQYF.

This chain joins TRBV7-3 and TRBJ2-3, with D possibly TRBD1 on 5 matching bases. This CDR3 is 14 amino acids long. The V end was cut by 5 bases, the J end by 2 bases, with 11 bases between. Germline CDR1 and CDR2: SGHTA and FQGTGA. The CDR3 protein is CASSPDRYTDTQYF. The CDR3 nucleotides read TGTGCCAGCAGCCCCGACAGATACACAGATACGCAGTATTTT.